These T cell receptor beta chains were read from a single sample in a study of metastatic and nonmetastatic thyroid tumors. TCRdb reassembled clones from the PCR reads with MiXCR. Of tens of thousands of clones in the sample, roughly a fifth are singletons; the top ten hold roughly 22%. The specimen was blood. The receptors derive from a female donor with papillary thyroid cancer or a benign thyroid nodule (not recorded which). Some clones in this sample may be carry-over from other donors' samples. Both conserved end residues are part of each CDR3. A D gene is named only where the DNA matches it firmly. Clone size is not always given. Where it is, it says once, few, many or a class for expanded clones.

v_gene	abundance	len	j_gene	d_gene	CDR3aa	CDR3nt
TRBV6-5	-	16	TRBJ1-2	TRBD1	CASRSTLEGATYGYTF	TGTGCCAGCCGTTCCACTTTAGAGGGGGCGACCTATGGCTACACCTTC
TRBV4-3	many	13	TRBJ1-4	-	CASSRQRGEKLFF	TGCGCCAGCAGCCGACAGCGGGGAGAAAAACTGTTTTTT
TRBV6-1	few	15	TRBJ2-6	-	CASSEGQSGANVLTF	TGTGCCAGCAGTGAAGGGCAGTCTGGGGCCAACGTCCTGACTTTC
TRBV12-3/TRBV12-4	many	13	TRBJ2-3	-	CASSLAFLSTQYF	TGTGCCAGCAGTTTAGCGTTCCTTTCCACGCAGTATTTT
TRBV19	many	14	TRBJ2-1	TRBD2	CAIVLAGSYNEQFF	TGTGCCATCGTACTAGCGGGGTCCTACAATGAGCAGTTCTTC
TRBV24-1	-	16	TRBJ2-1	-	CATSDLKDSVYNEQFF	TGTGCCACCAGTGATCTCAAGGACAGTGTATACAATGAGCAGTTCTTC
TRBV24-1	-	16	TRBJ1-6	-	CATSDPRSGTNSPLHF	TGTGCCACCAGTGATCCGCGGTCCGGGACGAATTCACCCCTCCACTTT
TRBV6-2/TRBV6-3	medium-sized	13	TRBJ2-7	-	CASSYSSGAEQYF	TGTGCCAGCAGTTACTCCTCAGGAGCCGAGCAGTACTTC
TRBV5-8	many	15	TRBJ2-1	TRBD2	CASSLVGGAYNEQFF	TGTGCCAGCAGCTTGGTCGGGGGGGCCTACAATGAGCAGTTCTTC
TRBV6-2/TRBV6-3	few	17	TRBJ1-3	TRBD1	CASSYSVGQGKGNTIYF	TGTGCCAGCAGTTACTCGGTGGGACAGGGGAAAGGAAACACCATATATTTT
TRBV7-9	many	13	TRBJ2-5	-	CASSLSTGETQYF	TGTGCCAGCAGCTTATCGACCGGGGAGACCCAGTACTTC
TRBV13	many	15	TRBJ1-6	TRBD1	CASSRRQGLDSPLHF	TGTGCCAGCAGCAGGAGACAGGGGCTCGATTCACCCCTCCACTTT
TRBV12-3/TRBV12-4	few	11	TRBJ2-1	-	CASSFVGEQFF	TGTGCCAGCAGTTTCGTCGGGGAGCAGTTCTTC
TRBV3-1	once	11	TRBJ2-7	-	CASSQVEEQYF	TGTGCCAGCAGCCAAGTGGAGGAGCAGTACTTC
TRBV7-2	many	15	TRBJ1-1	-	CASSPPGQANTEAFF	TGTGCCAGCAGCCCACCCGGCCAGGCGAACACTGAAGCTTTCTTT
TRBV19	many	16	TRBJ2-6	-	CARWGKYSRGANVLTF	TGTGCCAGGTGGGGGAAGTACTCGCGCGGGGCCAACGTCCTGACTTTC
TRBV7-8	few	17	TRBJ2-1	TRBD1	CASSVGRTGGLYNEQFF	TGTGCCAGCAGCGTAGGGAGGACAGGGGGCCTATACAATGAGCAGTTCTTC
TRBV6-1	medium-sized	13	TRBJ2-7	-	CASSEVTGTEQYF	TGTGCCAGCAGTGAAGTTACAGGAACCGAGCAGTACTTC
TRBV7-2	many	14	TRBJ1-1	-	CASSLYRLNTEAFF	TGTGCCAGCAGCTTATACAGGTTGAACACTGAAGCTTTCTTT
TRBV25-1	many	16	TRBJ2-7	TRBD2	CATQGPDGGAFYEQYF	TGTGCCACCCAGGGTCCCGACGGGGGGGCTTTTTACGAGCAGTACTTC
TRBV20-1	many	12	TRBJ2-1	-	CSSVWDNYEQFF	TGCAGCTCGGTCTGGGACAATTATGAGCAGTTCTTC
TRBV29-1	many	14	TRBJ1-3	-	CSVGMTLSGNTIYF	TGCAGCGTGGGAATGACTCTTTCTGGAAACACCATATATTTT
TRBV6-1	many	17	TRBJ2-6	-	CASSRTSSSSGANVLTF	TGTGCCAGCAGTCGGACTTCCTCAAGCTCTGGGGCCAACGTCCTGACTTTC
TRBV27	-	15	TRBJ2-2	-	CASSPPGPRPGELFF	TGTGCCAGCAGTCCGCCCGGGCCGAGACCCGGGGAGCTGTTTTTT
TRBV4-3	many	15	TRBJ2-3	-	CASSQDWLGTDTQYF	TGCGCCAGCAGCCAAGATTGGCTAGGTACAGATACGCAGTATTTT
TRBV12-3/TRBV12-4	many	16	TRBJ1-2	-	CASSLRLYLGNYGYTF	TGTGCCAGCAGTTTGAGGCTCTACCTTGGTAACTATGGCTACACCTTC
TRBV5-1	many	17	TRBJ2-1	-	CASSLAGRQGSYNEQFF	TGCGCCAGCAGCTTGGCCGGCCGGCAGGGTTCCTACAATGAGCAGTTCTTC
TRBV18	many	16	TRBJ1-2	TRBD1	CASSPSLGTANYGYTF	TGTGCCAGCTCACCGTCATTAGGGACAGCGAACTATGGCTACACCTTC
TRBV5-1	many	16	TRBJ2-3	TRBD2	CASSFSSGGGADTQYF	TGCGCCAGCAGCTTTTCTAGCGGGGGAGGGGCAGATACGCAGTATTTT
TRBV6-2/TRBV6-3	-	15	TRBJ1-2	-	CASSYAPDRNYGYTF	TGTGCCAGCAGTTACGCCCCGGACAGAAACTATGGCTACACCTTC
TRBV5-1	few	18	TRBJ2-1	TRBD2	CASSATPGLAGSGSEQFF	TGCGCCAGCAGCGCGACACCGGGACTAGCGGGGAGCGGGAGCGAGCAGTTCTTC
TRBV6-1	-	15	TRBJ1-1	-	CASSKHGTVNTEAFF	TGTGCCAGCAGTAAACACGGGACGGTGAACACTGAAGCTTTCTTT
TRBV4-3	many	14	TRBJ1-5	-	CASSQEAGARPQHF	TGCGCCAGCAGCCAAGAAGCAGGGGCGCGGCCCCAGCATTTT
TRBV20-1	many	10	TRBJ2-7	-	CSAGSYEQYF	TGCAGTGCCGGATCCTACGAGCAGTACTTC
TRBV18	many	16	TRBJ2-3	-	CASSPPNKKSTDTQYF	TGTGCCAGCTCACCACCGAACAAAAAGAGCACAGATACGCAGTATTTT
TRBV5-8	many	16	TRBJ1-6	TRBD1	CASSWGQGAWNSPLHF	TGTGCCAGCAGCTGGGGACAGGGGGCATGGAATTCACCCCTCCACTTT
TRBV12-3/TRBV12-4	medium-sized	12	TRBJ1-2	-	CASSDTGNGYTF	TGTGCCAGCAGCGATACAGGGAATGGCTACACCTTC
TRBV30	many	11	TRBJ2-7	-	CAYLGVREQYF	TGTGCCTACTTGGGGGTTCGGGAGCAGTACTTC
TRBV7-2	-	15	TRBJ2-1	-	CASSLAGRSYNEQFF	TGTGCCAGCAGCTTAGCGGGACGCTCCTACAATGAGCAGTTCTTC
TRBV7-3	many	16	TRBJ2-6	-	CASSLTWGHGANVLTF	TGTGCCAGCAGCTTAACGTGGGGGCATGGGGCCAACGTCCTGACTTTC
TRBV20-1	many	16	TRBJ2-7	-	CSARDEGSGFSYEQYF	TGCAGTGCTAGAGATGAGGGAAGCGGGTTCTCCTACGAGCAGTACTTC
TRBV18	-	15	TRBJ2-7	-	CASSPRQTLSYEQYF	TGTGCCAGCTCACCCCGGCAGACCCTATCCTACGAGCAGTACTTC
TRBV6-1	many	12	TRBJ1-1	-	CASSESAREAFF	TGTGCCAGCAGTGAGTCTGCTCGTGAAGCTTTCTTT
TRBV12-3/TRBV12-4	few	13	TRBJ2-5	-	CASKTGGGETQYF	TGTGCCAGCAAAACGGGTGGAGGGGAGACCCAGTACTTC
TRBV10-1	medium-sized	15	TRBJ2-7	TRBD2	CASSESGAGGYEQYF	TGCGCCAGCAGTGAGTCCGGAGCGGGGGGTTACGAGCAGTACTTC
TRBV5-4	many	14	TRBJ1-2	-	CASSLKGGAYGYTF	TGTGCCAGCAGCTTGAAGGGCGGGGCCTATGGCTACACCTTC
TRBV5-6	many	13	TRBJ2-7	-	CASSLPGAYEQYF	TGTGCCAGCAGCTTGCCGGGTGCCTACGAGCAGTACTTC
TRBV6-1	many	14	TRBJ2-5	TRBD1	CASRRTTGEETQYF	TGTGCCAGCAGAAGAACGACAGGGGAAGAGACCCAGTACTTC
TRBV5-4	many	14	TRBJ1-5	-	CASSDGISNQPQHF	TGTGCCAGCAGCGACGGGATCAGCAATCAGCCCCAGCATTTT
TRBV19	many	15	TRBJ1-1	-	CASSDPTQGWPEAFF	TGTGCCAGTAGTGACCCCACACAGGGATGGCCTGAAGCTTTCTTT
TRBV24-1	-	14	TRBJ1-2	-	CATSDAGGPYGYTF	TGTGCCACCAGTGACGCCGGCGGGCCCTATGGCTACACCTTC
TRBV6-2/TRBV6-3	-	13	TRBJ2-7	TRBD2	CASSREGYYEQYF	TGTGCCAGCAGCCGGGAGGGTTACTACGAGCAGTACTTC